The 5 T cell receptor beta chains below come from one sample, sequenced in a study of cytomegalovirus exposure and HLA in healthy donors. PCR was performed using 60 Vbeta and 13 Jbeta primers. The method was immunoSEQ multiplex PCR; TCRdb's version includes in-frame clones alone and lacks a portion of them. Altogether 300,000 or so clones are present, approximately 84% being singletons, with the ten largest covering about 2%. The material sequenced was PBMCs. These receptors came from a woman in her thirties or forties in good health and CMV-seropositive.

This clone was found once. This rearrangement joins TRBV14 to TRBJ2-4; perhaps TRBD1 as D (6 bases). The V gene lost 0 bases and the J gene lost 3 bases, with 12 bases spanning the gap. CDR3 length: 16 residues. Germline V gene lookup returns CDR1 SGHDN and CDR2 FVKESK. The CDR3 bases are TGTGCCAGCAGCCAAGATGGGGGCTTTGGCAAAAACATTCAGTACTTC. Encoded protein: CASSQDGGFGKNIQYF.

V gene TRBV14 combines with J gene TRBJ2-1; TRBD1 matches at 8 bases. Per germline, CDR1 SGHDN and CDR2 FVKESK. The ends lost 4 bases at V and 9 bases at J; junction bases unmatched: 8. This CDR3 has 14 amino acids. The CDR3 sequence is CASSPRTGYFEQFF. The CDR3 DNA reads TGTGCCAGCAGCCCTAGGACAGGGTATTTTGAGCAGTTCTTC. Looking up the rest from reference TRBV14 and TRBJ2-1 gives the full variable domain: EAGVTQFPSHSVIEKGQTVTLRCDPISGHDNLYWYRRVMGKEIKFLLHFVKESKQDESGMPNNRFLAERTGGTYSTLKVQPAELEDSGVYFCASSPRTGYFEQFFGPGTRLTVL.

V gene TRBV7-3 combines with J gene TRBJ2-5, with 13 nucleotides matching TRBD2. V gave up 5 bases and J gave up 5 bases; unmatched junction bases: 5. CDR1 is SGHTA and CDR2 is FQGTGA in the germline V gene. The CDR3 contains 15 residues. Here the CDR3 reads CASSDTSGRVETQYF. In DNA form, the CDR3 reads TGTGCCAGCAGCGACACTAGCGGGAGGGTGGAGACCCAGTACTTC.

This rearrangement joins TRBV28 to TRBJ2-3; perhaps TRBD2 as D (5 bases). V was pared by 6 bases and J by 2 bases, with 9 bases between. Germline CDR1 and CDR2: MDHEN and SYDVKM. The CDR3 runs 13 residues. CDR3 region: CASSVASTDTQYF. CDR3 DNA sequence: TGTGCCAGCAGCGTAGCGTCCACAGATACGCAGTATTTT.

This clone was observed a few times. The chain joins TRBV18 to TRBJ1-5; D unresolved. V was cut by 3 bases and J by 5 bases, with 8 bases left in between. CDR1 and CDR2 from the germline V gene are KGHSH and LQKENI. The CDR3 totals 13 residues. For the CDR3, the DNA is TGTGCCAGCTCACCCGCGGTAGATCAGCCCCAGCATTTT. Protein: CASSPAVDQPQHF.